Presented here are 5 T cell receptor beta chains from one specimen sequenced in a study of post-analysis software for immune sequencing data. General study results and limits: Patients used about 5 TRBV segments, including TRBV5-6, TRBV5-1 and TRBV20-1, more often than controls.

These receptors' targets are unknown. Included in the TCR beta cDNA libraries were unique molecular identifiers. A single record per CDR3 protein comes from TCRdb applying MiXCR to the PCR reads. The sample contains 750,000 to 900,000 distinct CDR3 sequences, around 46% of which appear only once. The sample comprised blood. The receptors here all came from a girl between 5 and 17 years old with multiple sclerosis.

The chain is built from TRBV11-3 and TRBJ2-1, with 12 bases that match TRBD2. Germline loops: CDR1 SGHNT, CDR2 YENEEA. The length of the CDR3 is 17 residues. The junction had 9 bases not matched to a gene; V was cut back by 5 bases and J by 4 bases. In nucleotides, the CDR3 is TGTGCCAGCAGCCCGCCGTCCGGACTAGCGGGGTACAATGAGCAGTTCTTC. The encoded protein is CASSPPSGLAGYNEQFF. Full variable domain (remainder filled in from reference TRBV11-3 and TRBJ2-1): EAGVVQSPRYKIIEKKQPVAFWCNPISGHNTLYWYLQNLGQGPELLIRYENEEAVDDSQLPKDRFSAERLKGVDSTLKIQPAELGDSAVYLCASSPPSGLAGYNEQFFGPGTRLTVL.

The rearrangement links TRBV29-1 to TRBJ2-3; D is possibly TRBD1 or TRBD2 (5 bases each). The CDR3 has 9 amino acids. CDR1 is SQVTM and CDR2 is ANQGSEA in the germline V gene. This chain's CDR3 is CEGRDTQYF. CDR3 DNA sequence: TGCGAGGGGCGGGATACGCAGTATTTT.

This clonotype was seen a handful of times. The CDR3 DNA reads TGTGCCATCCGAGGGGGCAATACGCAGTATTTT. The encoded protein is CAIRGGNTQYF. This rearrangement joins TRBV7-9 to TRBJ2-3; TRBD1 aligns across 7 bases. The germline gives CDR1 SEHNR, CDR2 FQNEAQ (reference sequence). Unmatched junction bases numbered 5, after V lost 10 bases and J lost 7 bases. There are 11 residues in the CDR3. The full variable domain, with the rest looked up from reference TRBV7-9 and TRBJ2-3, is DTGVSQNPRHKITKRGQNVTFRCDPISEHNRLYWYRQTLGQGPEFLTYFQNEAQLEKSRLLSDRFSAERPKGSFSTLEIQRTEQGDSAMYLCAIRGGNTQYFGPGTRLTVL.

The sample holds a few counts of this clonotype. The V and J genes are TRBV20-1 and TRBJ2-7; TRBD2 matches 9 bases. Germline loops: CDR1 DFQATT, CDR2 SNEGSKA (reference sequence). The CDR3 covers 14 residues. The trim removed 2 bases at V and 0 bases at J, leaving 2 bases unmatched. Here the CDR3 reads CSARYSGSSYEQYF. CDR3 bases: TGCAGTGCTAGATATAGCGGGAGCTCCTACGAGCAGTACTTC.

V usage is TRBV7-2 and J usage is TRBJ2-7; a possible D gene is TRBD2 (5 bases). V lost 6 bases, J lost 1 base, and 16 bases lay in between. CDR3 length: 15 amino acids. Germline lookup yields CDR1 SGHTA and CDR2 FQGNSA. CDR3 loop: CASSLSGGGSYEQYF. The CDR3 DNA reads as TGTGCCAGCAGTTTATCAGGAGGTGGTTCCTACGAGCAGTACTTC.